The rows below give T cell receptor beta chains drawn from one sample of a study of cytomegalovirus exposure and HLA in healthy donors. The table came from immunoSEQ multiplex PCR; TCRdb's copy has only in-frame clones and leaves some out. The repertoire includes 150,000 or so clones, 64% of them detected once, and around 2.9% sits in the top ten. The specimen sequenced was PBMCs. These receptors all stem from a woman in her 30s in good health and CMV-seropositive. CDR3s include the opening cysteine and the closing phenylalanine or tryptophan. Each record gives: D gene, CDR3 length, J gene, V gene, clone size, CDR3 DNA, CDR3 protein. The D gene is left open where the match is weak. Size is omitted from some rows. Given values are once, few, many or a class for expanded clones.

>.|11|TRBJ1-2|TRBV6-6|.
TGTGCCAGCTTCTATCCCGATGGCTACACCTTC
CASFYPDGYTF
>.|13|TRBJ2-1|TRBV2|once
TGTGCCAGCAGTGGGTATAGCGACCTGGAGCAGTTCTTC
CASSGYSDLEQFF
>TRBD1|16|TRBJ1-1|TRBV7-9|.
TGTGCCAGCAGCCCGTCGGGACAGGGGTTGAACACTGAAGCTTTCTTT
CASSPSGQGLNTEAFF
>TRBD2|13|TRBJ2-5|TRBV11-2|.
TGTGCCAGCAGCGTAGGCCCAACGCGGGAGTCACACTTC
CASSVGPTRESHF
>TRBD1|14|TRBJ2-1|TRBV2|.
TGTGCCAGGGGACGAAAAAGGGGGACAGAAGAGCAGTTCTTC
CARGRKRGTEEQFF
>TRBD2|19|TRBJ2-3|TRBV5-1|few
TGCGCCAGCAGCTTGGAAGGAGTAGGGACTAGCGTCCGCACAGATACGCAGTATTTT
CASSLEGVGTSVRTDTQYF
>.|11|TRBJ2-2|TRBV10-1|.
TGCGCCAGCAGTTTAGCCGGGGAGCTGTTTTTT
CASSLAGELFF
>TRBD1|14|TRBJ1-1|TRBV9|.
TGTGCCAGCAGCTCGGGGGCAGGGGGAACTGAAGCTTTCTTT
CASSSGAGGTEAFF
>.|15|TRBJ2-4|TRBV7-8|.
TGTGCCAGCAGCCGGTCGGGGAATGCCAAAAACATTCAGTACTTC
CASSRSGNAKNIQYF
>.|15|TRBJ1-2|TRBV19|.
TGTGCCAGTATGGCAGGGGCCTCAACTAACTATGGCTACACCTTC
CASMAGASTNYGYTF
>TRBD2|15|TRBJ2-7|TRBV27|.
TGTGCCAGCAGTGAAACACTAGCGGGAGGGTCCCAGCAGTACTTC
CASSETLAGGSQQYF
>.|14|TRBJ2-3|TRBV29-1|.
TGCAGCGTCTATCCAGGGTTCGGCACAGATACGCAGTATTTT
CSVYPGFGTDTQYF
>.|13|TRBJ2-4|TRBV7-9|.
TGTGCCAGCCGGCCGCCAGGGGAGTACATTCAGTACTTC
CASRPPGEYIQYF
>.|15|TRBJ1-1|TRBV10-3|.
TGTGCCATCAGTCATGAGACCCTAGCAGAGACTGAAGCTTTCTTT
CAISHETLAETEAFF
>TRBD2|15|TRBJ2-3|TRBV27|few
TGTGCCAGCTCTTTAGCGGGGCTTATAACAGATACGCAGTATTTT
CASSLAGLITDTQYF
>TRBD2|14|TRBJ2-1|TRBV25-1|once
TGTGCCAGCAGTGCGGGGGGCTCCTACAATGAGCAGTTCTTC
CASSAGGSYNEQFF
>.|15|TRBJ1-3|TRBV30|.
TGTGCCTGGAGTGGGGACATTTTGGGTGGAAACACCATATATTTT
CAWSGDILGGNTIYF
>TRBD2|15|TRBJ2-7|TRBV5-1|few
TGCGCCAGCAGCTCGAGACTAGCGGGGGTGGGCGAGCAGTACTTC
CASSSRLAGVGEQYF
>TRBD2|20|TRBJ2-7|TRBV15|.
TGTGCCACCAGCAGAGGGGGGGCCGGGACTAGCGGGAGAAAACGCTACGAGCAGTACTTC
CATSRGGAGTSGRKRYEQYF
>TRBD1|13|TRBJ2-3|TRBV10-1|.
TGCGCCAGCAGTTTCCAGGGGGTAGATACGCAGTATTTT
CASSFQGVDTQYF
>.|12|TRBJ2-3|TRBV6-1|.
TGTGCCAGCAAGATCTATAGGGGGACGCAGTATTTT
CASKIYRGTQYF
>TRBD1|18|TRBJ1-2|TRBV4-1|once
TGCGCCAGCAGCCAAGCCCCGGGACAGCGACTATTTACCTATGGCTACACCTTC
CASSQAPGQRLFTYGYTF
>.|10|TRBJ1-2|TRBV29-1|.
TGCAGCGTCGACACCTATGGCTACACCTTC
CSVDTYGYTF
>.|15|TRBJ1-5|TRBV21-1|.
TGTGCCAGCCCCAACGGGGGGGATAGCAATCAGCCCCAGCATTTT
CASPNGGDSNQPQHF
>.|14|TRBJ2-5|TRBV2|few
TGTGCCAGCGCCTTAAGGGGGAGACAAGAGACCCAGTACTTC
CASALRGRQETQYF
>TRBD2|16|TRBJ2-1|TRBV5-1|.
TGCGCCAGCAGCCCTTTTCCGACTAGCGAAAACAATGAGCAGTTCTTC
CASSPFPTSENNEQFF
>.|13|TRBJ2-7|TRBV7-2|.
TGTGCCAGCAGCTTATTTTATAACTACGAGCAGTACTTC
CASSLFYNYEQYF
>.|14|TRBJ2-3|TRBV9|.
TGTGCCAGCAGCCCTGGGCAGGGTCCAGATACGCAGTATTTT
CASSPGQGPDTQYF
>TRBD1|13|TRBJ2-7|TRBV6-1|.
TGTGCCAGCCTCCGACAGGGCTCCTACGAGCAGTACTTC
CASLRQGSYEQYF
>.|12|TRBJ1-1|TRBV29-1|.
TGCAGCGTTGATGGAGGGAACACTGAAGCTTTCTTT
CSVDGGNTEAFF
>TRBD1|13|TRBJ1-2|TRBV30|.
TGTGCCGGTTGGGGACAGCATTTAGGTGGCTACACCTTC
CAGWGQHLGGYTF
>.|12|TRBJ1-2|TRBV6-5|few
TGTGCCAGCAGCTCCGGCGGGGGCGGCTACACCTTC
CASSSGGGGYTF
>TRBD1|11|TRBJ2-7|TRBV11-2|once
TGTGCCAGCAGCTCAGGGGGTCCTACTTACTTC
CASSSGGPTYF
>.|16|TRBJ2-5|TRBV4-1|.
TGCGCCAGCAGCCAAGAGGCTGAGAGATCAGGGGAGACCCAGTACTTC
CASSQEAERSGETQYF
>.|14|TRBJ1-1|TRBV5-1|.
TGCGCCAGCGCGGGTCAACTTACGAACACTGAAGCTTTCTTT
CASAGQLTNTEAFF
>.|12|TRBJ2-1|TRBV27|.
TGTGCCAGCAGTACAACTAGCTATGAGCAGTTCTTC
CASSTTSYEQFF
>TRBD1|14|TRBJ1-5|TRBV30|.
TGTGCCTGGAGTCCAGGGGGCTTAGGACAGCCCCAGCATTTT
CAWSPGGLGQPQHF
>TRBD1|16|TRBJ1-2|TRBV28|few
TGTGCCAGCAGCCGGGACAGGGGGAAGTTTGGAGGGGGCTACACCTTC
CASSRDRGKFGGGYTF
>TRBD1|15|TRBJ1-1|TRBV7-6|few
TGTGCCAGCAGCTTCGGGACAGGGGGCTTCACTGAAGCTTTCTTT
CASSFGTGGFTEAFF
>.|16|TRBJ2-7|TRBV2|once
TGTGCCAGCAGCATCTCGGCCAGCGGACCATCCTACGAGCAGTACTTC
CASSISASGPSYEQYF
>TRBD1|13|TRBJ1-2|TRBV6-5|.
TGTGCCAGCAGTCCCGGGACAGGGTATGGCTACACCTTC
CASSPGTGYGYTF
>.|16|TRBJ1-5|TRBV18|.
TGTGCCAGCTCACCACGTCGGGGAATCACGAATCAGCCCCAGCATTTT
CASSPRRGITNQPQHF
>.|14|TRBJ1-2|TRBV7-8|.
TGTGCCAGCAGCTTGGCGGGCGCCGGCTATGGCTACACCTTC
CASSLAGAGYGYTF
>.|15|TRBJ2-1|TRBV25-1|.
TGTGCCAGCGAACAGGGCCAGACGTACAGAGGTGAGCAGTTCTTC
CASEQGQTYRGEQFF
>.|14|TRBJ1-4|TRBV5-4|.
TGTGCCAGCAGCTTGGGGGGCCTTAATGAAAAACTGTTTTTT
CASSLGGLNEKLFF
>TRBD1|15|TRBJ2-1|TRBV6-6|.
TGTGCCAGCACCGCCCCCGGGACAGGGCCATCTGAGCAGTTCTTC
CASTAPGTGPSEQFF
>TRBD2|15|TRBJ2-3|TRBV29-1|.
TGCAGCGTTGAGGGGACTAGCGGGAGCCCAGATACGCAGTATTTT
CSVEGTSGSPDTQYF
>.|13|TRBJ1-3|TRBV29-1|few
TGCAGCGTTCGGTGGCCCCGGGGAGACACCATATATTTT
CSVRWPRGDTIYF